This entry lists 20 T cell receptor beta chains sequenced from one sample in a study of response to subunit inactivated influenza vaccine. TCRdb passed the RT-PCR reads through MiXCR, listing each CDR3 protein once. This sample has about 700,000 distinct CDR3 sequences, with over 11% found just once. The source was PBMCs from blood, collected roughly 2 weeks before vaccination. The receptors were gathered from a man aged 50 to 60 who received an inactivated influenza vaccine.

In its sample, this clonotype was seen a few times. The rearrangement links TRBV4-3 to TRBJ2-7, with a possible D match to TRBD1 (6 bases). V gave up 3 bases and J gave up 5 bases, with 14 bases separating them. CDR1 is LGHNA, CDR2 YSLEER, per germline. This CDR3 spans 14 amino acids. This CDR3 is CASSQARGIHEQYF. CDR3 sequence (DNA): TGCGCCAGCAGCCAGGCAAGGGGGATCCACGAGCAGTACTTC.

This clonotype was seen repeatedly, ten times or more. The chain joins TRBV28 to TRBJ2-7; 10 bases are a match to TRBD1. The CDR3 has 14 residues. Germline CDR1 MDHEN, CDR2 SYDVKM. V lost 5 bases, J lost 5 bases, and 6 bases stayed unmatched. The CDR3 spells CASSVLGQGDEQYF. The CDR3 nucleotides read TGTGCCAGCAGTGTCCTAGGACAGGGGGACGAGCAGTACTTC.

The chain uses TRBV5-1 and TRBJ2-7; possibly TRBD1 for D (6 bases). Germline loops: CDR1 SGHRS, CDR2 YFSETQ. Trimming took off 4 bases at V and 4 bases at J, with 18 bases between the two ends. There are 15 residues in the CDR3. CDR3 region: CASSRDTGTQYEQYF. In DNA, the CDR3 is TGCGCCAGCAGCCGAGATACCGGGACACAATACGAGCAGTACTTC. The full variable domain, rest sourced from reference TRBV5-1 and TRBJ2-7, is KAGVTQTPRYLIKTRGQQVTLSCSPISGHRSVSWYQQTPGQGLQFLFEYFSETQRNKGNFPGRFSGRQFSNSRSEMNVSTLELGDSALYLCASSRDTGTQYEQYFGPGTRLTVT.

This chain links TRBV5-5 with TRBJ1-3; D remains unclear. This CDR3 is built from 15 residues. Germline lookup yields CDR1 SGHKS and CDR2 YYEKEE (reference sequence). Trimming shortened V by 0 bases and J by 8 bases, and 15 bases separated the two germline ends. The CDR3, as DNA: TGTGCCAGCAGCTTGGCGGGTGGTAGAAGTTACACCATATATTTT. It translates to CASSLAGGRSYTIYF.

This clonotype was seen more than once but under ten times. The chain uses TRBV4-1 and TRBJ2-3; 9 nucleotides match TRBD1. Germline V gene sequence: CDR1 MGHRA, CDR2 YSYEKL. J gave up 5 bases and V 4 bases, and 19 bases lay outside the gene matches. This CDR3 region has 19 residues. CDR3 sequence reads: CASSLSNLQGATAGDTQYF. The CDR3 nucleotides read TGCGCCAGCAGCCTCTCTAACCTACAGGGGGCGACCGCGGGAGATACGCAGTATTTT.

The chain combines TRBV7-8 with TRBJ1-1; D perhaps matches TRBD1 (5 bases). Germline V gene sequence: CDR1 SGHVS, CDR2 FQNEAQ. V was shortened by 1 base and J by 6 bases, with 12 bases between the two germline ends. This CDR3 region has 14 residues. For the CDR3, the DNA is TGTGCCAGCAGCTTAGAGTTTAGGGGCGCTGAAGCTTTCTTT. Residues: CASSLEFRGAEAFF.

There are a few counts of this clonotype. The genes are TRBV4-2 and TRBJ1-6; D gene uncertain. The CDR3 loop spans 13 amino acids. Per germline, CDR1 LGHNA and CDR2 YNFKEQ. Trimming pared 0 bases from V and 4 bases from J, leaving 1 base between. The CDR3 loop reads CASSQDYNSPLHF. The CDR3 coding sequence is TGTGCCAGCAGCCAAGATTATAATTCACCCCTCCACTTT.

Ten or more counts support this clonotype. The V and J genes are TRBV6-2 or TRBV6-3 and TRBJ1-1; 7 bases are shared with TRBD1. This CDR3 region has 13 residues. Germline CDR1 is MNHEY and CDR2 is SVGEGT. The V segment lost 6 bases and the J segment 3 bases; nucleotides outside the gene matches: 4. The DNA of the CDR3 is TGTGCCAGCAGACTAGACAGGGACACTGAAGCTTTCTTT. Amino acids: CASRLDRDTEAFF.

This clonotype was detected a few times. The junction shows a germline mismatch at one end, possibly a read error. The chain employs TRBV20-1 and TRBJ2-3, with D possibly TRBD2 on 6 matching bases. The CDR3 extends over 16 amino acids. In germline, CDR1 is DFQATT, CDR2 SNEGSKA (reference sequence). The CDR3 loop is CCATLAWPTGTDTQYF. CDR3 DNA: TGCTGTGCCACGCTAGCGTGGCCGACCGGCACAGATACGCAGTATTTT.

The CDR3 DNA is TGCGCCAGCAGCCAAGAAGCGGGCATTGGCTATGGCTACACCTTC. As protein: CASSQEAGIGYGYTF. This chain connects TRBV4-3 to TRBJ1-2; no definite D call. CDR3 size: 15 residues. V dropped 0 bases and J dropped 4 bases, with 12 bases sitting between them. Germline CDR1 LGHNA, CDR2 YSLEER.

This clonotype has only a few counts. Being one base from a much bigger clone, this may be a read error. The rearrangement links TRBV7-2 to TRBJ2-1; TRBD2 agrees at 13 bases. This CDR3 region has 16 residues. Germline CDR1 reads SGHTA; CDR2 reads FQGNSA. V shed 3 bases, J shed 4 bases, and the junction held 3 bases outside the gene matches. In DNA, the CDR3 is TGTGCCAGCAGCTTCCGGACTAGCGGGGGTTACAATGAGCAGTTCTTC. Residues: CASSFRTSGGYNEQFF. Drawing the rest from reference TRBV7-2 and TRBJ2-1, the complete variable domain is GAGVSQSPSNKVTEKGKDVELRCDPISGHTALYWYRQSLGQGLEFLIYFQGNSAPDKSGLPSDRFSAERTGGSVSTLTIQRTQQEDSAVYLCASSFRTSGGYNEQFFGPGTRLTVL.

This clonotype has more than one count but fewer than ten. The chain recombines TRBV15 with TRBJ2-7; 9 nucleotides line up with TRBD1. This CDR3 is built from 15 residues. Unmatched junction bases numbered 8, after V lost 5 bases and J lost 3 bases. CDR1 and CDR2 (germline): LNHNV, YYDKDF (reference sequence). CDR3 loop: CATSAGTGSNYEQYF. For the CDR3, the DNA is TGTGCCACCAGCGCGGGGACAGGGTCGAACTACGAGCAGTACTTC.

The table lists this clonotype with many counts. The DNA of the CDR3 is TGCAGTGCTAGAAGTCTGCACTCTGGAAACACCATATATTTT. Amino acid sequence: CSARSLHSGNTIYF. The chain links TRBV20-1 to TRBJ1-3; D not certain. Trimming stripped 2 bases from V and 0 bases from J, with 8 bases between. Germline CDR1 DFQATT, CDR2 SNEGSKA (reference sequence). The CDR3 has 14 residues.

In this sample, this clonotype turned up a few times. V gene TRBV15 combines with J gene TRBJ2-7, with unresolved D. The CDR3 spans 15 residues. Germline lookup yields CDR1 LNHNV and CDR2 YYDKDF (reference sequence). V was pared by 4 bases and J by 6 bases, with 19 bases between. CDR3 sequence (DNA): TGTGCCACCAGCAAAGCTTCCATCTGGGGTGGCGAGCAGTACTTC. It is translated as CATSKASIWGGEQYF.

The chain joins TRBV29-1 to TRBJ2-7, with 9 bases identical to TRBD1. This CDR3 has 14 residues. The ends lost 8 bases at V and 5 bases at J; junction bases unmatched: 13. CDR1 SQVTM and CDR2 ANQGSEA come from the germline V gene. The CDR3 region is CSMARGTGYNEQYF. The CDR3 nucleotides are TGCAGCATGGCAAGAGGGACAGGGTACAACGAGCAGTACTTC.

The gene calls are TRBV7-9 and TRBJ1-2; the D gene is possibly TRBD1 (5 bases). Trimming pared 5 bases from V and 8 bases from J, leaving 15 bases between. Germline assignment: CDR1 SEHNR and CDR2 FQNEAQ (reference sequence). This CDR3 region has 13 residues. The CDR3 region has the DNA TGTGCCAGCAGCCGGACGGTGGGGGGAGGCTACACCTTC. Translated: CASSRTVGGGYTF.

This clonotype was found a few times. The gene calls are TRBV5-1 and TRBJ1-3, with D maybe TRBD1 (5 bases). The CDR3 is 16 residues long. V shed 0 bases and J shed 0 bases, with 10 bases lying between them. Germline V lookup: CDR1 SGHRS, CDR2 YFSETQ. The chain's CDR3 is CASSLAGGTSGNTIYF. CDR3 coding DNA: TGCGCCAGCAGCTTGGCCGGGGGGACCTCTGGAAACACCATATATTTT.

A few counts support this clonotype. The rearrangement uses TRBV7-2 and TRBJ2-1; no clear D. This CDR3 has 14 residues. CDR1 is SGHTA and CDR2 is FQGNSA in the germline V gene. V lost 5 bases and J lost 6, with 14 bases in between. The CDR3 DNA sequence: TGTGCCAGCAGCGCCGGGCCCTCGGGCAATGAGCAGTTCTTC. Translation gives CASSAGPSGNEQFF.

This clonotype showed up many times. The chain uses TRBV12-3 or TRBV12-4 and TRBJ2-7; perhaps TRBD1 as D (8 bases). The CDR3 length is 15 residues. Trimming pared 4 bases from V and 5 bases from J, leaving 18 bases between. DNA of the CDR3: TGTGCCAGCAGTTCACAGGGGGGGAGAAAAAACGAGCAGTACTTC. As protein: CASSSQGGRKNEQYF.

The J gene is TRBJ2-7, the V gene TRBV20-1; the match to TRBD2 covers 9 bases. The CDR3 runs to 15 residues. Germline V gene sequence: CDR1 DFQATT, CDR2 SNEGSKA (reference sequence). V trimming: 2 bases; J trimming: 0 bases; junction bases outside the gene matches: 5. The CDR3 sequence: CSARFAGGSSYEQYF. CDR3 sequence (DNA): TGCAGTGCTAGATTTGCGGGGGGGAGCTCCTACGAGCAGTACTTC.